This TCR beta chain was retrieved from a study of T cells after yellow fever vaccination. This clonotype was found a few times. What it binds is not known. General study results and limits: A secondary response was less intense yet reached its peak sooner, at day 5 versus 15.

MiXCR was run by TCRdb on the 5' RACE reads, yielding one entry per CDR3 protein. Among 450,000 to 550,000 distinct CDR3 sequences listed, under 25% were seen once. The CDR3 loop spans 14 amino acids. V was pared by 6 bases and J by 5 bases, with 18 bases between. CDR1 and CDR2 (germline): DFQATT, SNEGSKA (reference sequence). This chain links TRBV20-1 with TRBJ2-3, with D tentatively TRBD1 (6 bases). The clonotype originates from a man aged 25 to 40 who received the YFV17D yellow fever vaccine. This material consisted of PBMCs, taken 15 days after the yellow fever booster vaccination. Here the CDR3 DNA reads TGCAGTGCCACCAGGGGAGTGAGGGGAGATACGCAGTATTTT. This translates into CSATRGVRGDTQYF.